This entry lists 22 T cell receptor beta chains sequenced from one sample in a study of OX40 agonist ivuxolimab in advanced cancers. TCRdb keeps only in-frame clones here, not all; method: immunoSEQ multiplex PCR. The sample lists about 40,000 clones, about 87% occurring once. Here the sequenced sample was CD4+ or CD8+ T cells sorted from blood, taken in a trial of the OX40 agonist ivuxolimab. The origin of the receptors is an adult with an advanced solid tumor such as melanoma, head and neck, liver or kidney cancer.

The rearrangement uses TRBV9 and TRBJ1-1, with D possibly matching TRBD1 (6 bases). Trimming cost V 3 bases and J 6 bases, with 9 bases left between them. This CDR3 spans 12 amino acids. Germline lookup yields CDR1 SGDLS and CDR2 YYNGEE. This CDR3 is CASSAGGPEAFF. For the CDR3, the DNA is TGTGCCAGCAGCGCTGGGGGGCCTGAAGCTTTCTTT. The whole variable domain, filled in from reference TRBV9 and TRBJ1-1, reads DSGVTQTPKHLITATGQRVTLRCSPRSGDLSVYWYQQSLDQGLQFLIQYYNGEERAKGNILERFSAQQFPDLHSELNLSSLELGDSALYFCASSAGGPEAFFGQGTRLTVV.

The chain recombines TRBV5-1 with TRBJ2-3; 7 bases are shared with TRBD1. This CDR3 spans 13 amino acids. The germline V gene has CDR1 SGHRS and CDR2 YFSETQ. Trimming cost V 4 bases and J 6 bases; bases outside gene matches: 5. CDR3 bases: TGCGCCAGCAGCCCAGACAGGGTGGATACGCAGTATTTT. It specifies CASSPDRVDTQYF.

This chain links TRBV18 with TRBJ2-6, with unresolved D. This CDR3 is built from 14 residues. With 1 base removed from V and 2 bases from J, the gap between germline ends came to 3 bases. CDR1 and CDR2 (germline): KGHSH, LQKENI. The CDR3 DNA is TGTGCCAGCTCACCACGGGCTGGGGCCAACGTCCTGACTTTC. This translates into CASSPRAGANVLTF.

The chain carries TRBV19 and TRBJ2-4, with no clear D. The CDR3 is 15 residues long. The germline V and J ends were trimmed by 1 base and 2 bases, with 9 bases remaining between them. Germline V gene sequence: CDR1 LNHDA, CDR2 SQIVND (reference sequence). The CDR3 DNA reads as TGTGCCAGTAGTATAGGGGCAGGCCCCAAAAACATTCAGTACTTC. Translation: CASSIGAGPKNIQYF.

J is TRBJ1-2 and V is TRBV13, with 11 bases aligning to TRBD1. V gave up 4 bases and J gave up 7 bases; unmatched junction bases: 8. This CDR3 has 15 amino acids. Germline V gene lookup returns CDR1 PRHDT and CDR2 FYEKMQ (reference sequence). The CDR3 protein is CASSSRDRGAGGYTF. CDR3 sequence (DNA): TGTGCCAGCAGCTCCAGGGACAGGGGGGCTGGTGGCTACACCTTC.

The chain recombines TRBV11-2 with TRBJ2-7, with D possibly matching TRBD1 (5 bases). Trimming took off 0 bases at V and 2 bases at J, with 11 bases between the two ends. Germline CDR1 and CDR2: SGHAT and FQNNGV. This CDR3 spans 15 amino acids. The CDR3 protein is CASSLDTGVTYEQYF. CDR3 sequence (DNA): TGTGCCAGCAGCTTAGATACAGGCGTCACCTACGAGCAGTACTTC.

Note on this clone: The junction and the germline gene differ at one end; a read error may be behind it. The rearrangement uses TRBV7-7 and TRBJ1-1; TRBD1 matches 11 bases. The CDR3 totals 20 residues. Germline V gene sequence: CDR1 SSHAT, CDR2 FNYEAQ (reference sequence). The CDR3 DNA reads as TGTGCTAGCAGCCCCGGCGGGGGGACAGGGGGAGTCCGTATGAACACTGAAGCTTTCTTT. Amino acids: CASSPGGGTGGVRMNTEAFF.

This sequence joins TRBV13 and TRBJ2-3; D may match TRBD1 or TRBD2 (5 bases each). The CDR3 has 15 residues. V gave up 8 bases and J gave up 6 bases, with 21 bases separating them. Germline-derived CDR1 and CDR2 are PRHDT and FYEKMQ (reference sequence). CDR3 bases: TGTGCCAGCCGACTGGCCGGGGCAAGTGGGGATACGCAGTATTTT. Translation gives CASRLAGASGDTQYF.

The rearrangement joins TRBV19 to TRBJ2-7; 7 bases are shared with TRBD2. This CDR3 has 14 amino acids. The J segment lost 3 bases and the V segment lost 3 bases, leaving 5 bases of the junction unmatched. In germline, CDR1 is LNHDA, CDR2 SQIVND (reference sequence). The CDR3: CASSIAGVNYEQYF. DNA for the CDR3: TGTGCCAGTAGTATTGCGGGAGTGAACTACGAGCAGTACTTC.

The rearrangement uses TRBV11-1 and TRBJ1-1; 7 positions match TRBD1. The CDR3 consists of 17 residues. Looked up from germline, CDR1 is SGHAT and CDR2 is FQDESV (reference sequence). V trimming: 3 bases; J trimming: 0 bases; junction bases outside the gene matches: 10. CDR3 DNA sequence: TGTGCCAGCAGCTTCGATAGGGGGCGAGTTCTGAACACTGAAGCTTTCTTT. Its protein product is CASSFDRGRVLNTEAFF.

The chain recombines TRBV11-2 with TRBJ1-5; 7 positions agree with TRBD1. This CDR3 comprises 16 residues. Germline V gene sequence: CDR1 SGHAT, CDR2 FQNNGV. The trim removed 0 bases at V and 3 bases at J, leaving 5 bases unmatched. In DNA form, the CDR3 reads TGTGCCAGCAGCTTAGACCAGGGGGGTAACAATCAGCCCCAGCATTTT. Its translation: CASSLDQGGNNQPQHF. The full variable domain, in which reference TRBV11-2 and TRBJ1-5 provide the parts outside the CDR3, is EAGVAQSPRYKIIEKRQSVAFWCNPISGHATLYWYQQILGQGPKLLIQFQNNGVVDDSQLPKDRFSAERLKGVDSTLKIQPAKLEDSAVYLCASSLDQGGNNQPQHFGDGTRLSIL.

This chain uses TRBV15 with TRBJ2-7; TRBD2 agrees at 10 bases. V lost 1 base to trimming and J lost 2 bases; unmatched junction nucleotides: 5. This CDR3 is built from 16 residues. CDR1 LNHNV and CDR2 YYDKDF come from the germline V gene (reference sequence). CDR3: CATSRAVTSGAYEQYF. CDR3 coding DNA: TGTGCCACCAGCAGAGCTGTAACTAGCGGGGCCTACGAGCAGTACTTC.

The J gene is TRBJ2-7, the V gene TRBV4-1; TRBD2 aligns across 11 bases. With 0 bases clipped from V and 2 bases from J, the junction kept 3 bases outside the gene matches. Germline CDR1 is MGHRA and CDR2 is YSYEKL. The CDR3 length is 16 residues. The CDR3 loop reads CASSQDWGLAAYEQYF. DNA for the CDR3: TGCGCCAGCAGCCAAGATTGGGGACTAGCGGCCTACGAGCAGTACTTC.

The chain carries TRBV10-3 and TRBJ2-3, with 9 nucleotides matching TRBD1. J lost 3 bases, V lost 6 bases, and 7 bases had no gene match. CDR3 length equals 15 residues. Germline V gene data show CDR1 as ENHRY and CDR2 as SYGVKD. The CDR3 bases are TGTGCCATCAGACAGACAGGGGGTGGGACAGATACGCAGTATTTT. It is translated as CAIRQTGGGTDTQYF.

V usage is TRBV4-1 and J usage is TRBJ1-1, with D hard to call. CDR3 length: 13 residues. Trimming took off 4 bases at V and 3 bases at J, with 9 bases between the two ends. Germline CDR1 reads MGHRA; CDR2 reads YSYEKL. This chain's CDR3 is CASSLRWDTEAFF. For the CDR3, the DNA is TGCGCCAGCAGCCTCAGGTGGGACACTGAAGCTTTCTTT.

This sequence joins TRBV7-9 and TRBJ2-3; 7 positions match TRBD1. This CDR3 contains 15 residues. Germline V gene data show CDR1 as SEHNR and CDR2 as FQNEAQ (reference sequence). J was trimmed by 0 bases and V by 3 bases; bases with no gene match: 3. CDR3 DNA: TGTGCCAGCAGCTTTCAGGGGGAAAGCACAGATACGCAGTATTTT. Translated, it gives CASSFQGESTDTQYF.

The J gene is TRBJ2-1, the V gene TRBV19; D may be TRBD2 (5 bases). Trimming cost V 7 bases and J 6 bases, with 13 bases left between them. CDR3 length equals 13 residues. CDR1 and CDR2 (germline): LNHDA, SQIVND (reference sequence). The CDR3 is CASTSSGPNEQFF. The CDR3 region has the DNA TGTGCCAGTACCTCGAGCGGACCCAATGAGCAGTTCTTC.

DNA of the CDR3: TGTGCCAGCAGCCCAGTTAACAATGAGCAGTTCTTC. It yields the protein CASSPVNNEQFF. The chain couples TRBV28 to TRBJ2-1; D uncertain. Germline V gene sequence: CDR1 MDHEN, CDR2 SYDVKM. Trimming stripped 6 bases from V and 5 bases from J, with 8 bases between. The length of the CDR3 is 12 residues.

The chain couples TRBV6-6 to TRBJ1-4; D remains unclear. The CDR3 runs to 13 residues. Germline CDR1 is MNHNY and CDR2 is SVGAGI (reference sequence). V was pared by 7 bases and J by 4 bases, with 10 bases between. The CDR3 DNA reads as TGTGCCAGCATCCGCAGTCTTAATGAAAAACTGTTTTTT. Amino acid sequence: CASIRSLNEKLFF.

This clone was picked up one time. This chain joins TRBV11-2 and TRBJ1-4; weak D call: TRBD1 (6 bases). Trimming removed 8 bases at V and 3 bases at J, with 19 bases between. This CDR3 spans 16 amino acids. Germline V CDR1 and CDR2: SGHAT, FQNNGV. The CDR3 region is CASGNGQSQPNEKLFF. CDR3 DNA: TGTGCCAGCGGAAACGGACAGAGTCAACCTAATGAAAAACTGTTTTTT.

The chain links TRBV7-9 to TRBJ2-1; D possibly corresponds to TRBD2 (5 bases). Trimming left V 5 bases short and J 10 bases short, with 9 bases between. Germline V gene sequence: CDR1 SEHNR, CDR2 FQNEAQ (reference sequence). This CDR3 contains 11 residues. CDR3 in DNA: TGTGCCAGCAGCGCTCAGCGGGAGCAGTTCTTC. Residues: CASSAQREQFF.

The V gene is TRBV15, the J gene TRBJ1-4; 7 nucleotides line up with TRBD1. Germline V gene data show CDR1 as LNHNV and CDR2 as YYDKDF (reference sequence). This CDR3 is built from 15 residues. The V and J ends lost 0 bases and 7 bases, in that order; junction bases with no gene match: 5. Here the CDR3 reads CATSRDRGGGEKLFF. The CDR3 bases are TGTGCCACCAGCAGAGACAGGGGGGGTGGTGAAAAACTGTTTTTT.